These 25 T cell receptor beta chains were all obtained from the same sample, sequenced in a study. Via MiXCR, TCRdb re-called the 5' RACE reads, giving one row per CDR3 protein. The table shows about 13,000 distinct CDR3 sequences, with 20% to 30% occurring only once. Sequences were obtained from naive CD4+ T cells sorted from blood. Subset: naive CD4+ T cells, CD4+CD45RA+CD25-. The receptors originated from a female donor with breast cancer.

This clonotype was seen a few times. The rearrangement joins TRBV7-9 to TRBJ2-3; D may match TRBD1 or TRBD2 (5 bases each). Germline lookup yields CDR1 SEHNR and CDR2 FQNEAQ (reference sequence). Trimming took off 5 bases at V and 3 bases at J, with 12 bases between the two ends. The CDR3 contains 14 residues. In nucleotides, the CDR3 is TGTGCCAGCAGCCTGAGGGGTTGGACAGATACGCAGTATTTT. Its translation is CASSLRGWTDTQYF.

By share, this clonotype counts as medium-sized (0.01 to 0.1%). The chain carries TRBV2 and TRBJ1-1; D unclear. V dropped 0 bases and J dropped 5 bases, with 10 bases sitting between them. The CDR3 extends over 14 amino acids. Germline CDR1 is SNHLY and CDR2 is FYNNEI. The CDR3 region is CASSEALRGTEAFF. The CDR3 DNA reads as TGTGCCAGCAGTGAAGCGCTTCGGGGTACTGAAGCTTTCTTT.

This clonotype was found many times. The chain recombines TRBV20-1 with TRBJ2-1, with D perhaps being TRBD1 or TRBD2 (6 bases each). This CDR3 contains 16 residues. CDR1 and CDR2 from the germline V gene are DFQATT and SNEGSKA (reference sequence). V lost 1 base and J lost 1, with 14 bases in between. This CDR3 is CSARVGGGVSYNEQFF. In nucleotides, the CDR3 is TGCAGTGCTAGAGTGGGGGGCGGGGTGTCCTACAATGAGCAGTTCTTC.

In this sample, this clonotype is medium-sized. The genes are TRBV9 and TRBJ2-7; maybe TRBD2 (6 bases). V lost 4 bases and J 7 bases, leaving 21 bases between the germline ends. CDR3 length: 15 amino acids. Germline lookup yields CDR1 SGDLS and CDR2 YYNGEE. CDR3: CASSPRRVADGEQYF. Written as DNA, the CDR3 is TGTGCCAGCAGCCCCCGGAGGGTAGCGGATGGGGAGCAGTACTTC.

The gene calls are TRBV12-3 or TRBV12-4 and TRBJ2-7, with 10 bases matching TRBD1. Germline trimming cut 8 bases from V and 5 bases from J; bases unmatched to any gene: 12. There are 15 residues in the CDR3. The CDR3 bases are TGTGCCAGCTGCTACTCCGGGACAGGGGACCACGAGCAGTACTTC. Protein sequence: CASCYSGTGDHEQYF.

Many counts were recorded for this clonotype. The genes are TRBV9 and TRBJ2-1, with 11 nucleotides matching TRBD2. Germline V gives CDR1 SGDLS, CDR2 YYNGEE. The length of the CDR3 is 15 residues. The V segment lost 3 bases and the J segment 2 bases; nucleotides outside the gene matches: 1. The CDR3 sequence is CASSETSGTYNEQFF. CDR3 coding DNA: TGTGCCAGCAGCGAGACTAGCGGGACCTACAATGAGCAGTTCTTC.

This clonotype occurred many times. The chain employs TRBV12-3 or TRBV12-4 and TRBJ2-1, with 11 bases fitting TRBD2. V lost 6 bases, J lost 9 bases, and 10 bases stayed unmatched. The CDR3 consists of 15 residues. The CDR3 here is CASSPLAGGRSEQFF. In nucleotides, the CDR3 is TGTGCCAGCAGCCCCCTAGCGGGAGGTAGAAGTGAGCAGTTCTTC.

In its sample, this clonotype is medium-sized. The chain employs TRBV20-1 and TRBJ1-2; no definite D call. Germline V gene sequence: CDR1 DFQATT, CDR2 SNEGSKA (reference sequence). The CDR3 contains 12 residues. Trimming left V 1 base short and J 1 base short, with 4 bases between. CDR3: CSARGFNYGYTF. The DNA for the CDR3 is TGCAGTGCTAGAGGGTTTAACTATGGCTACACCTTC.

This clonotype qualifies as medium-sized. Written as DNA, the CDR3 is TGCAGTGCTAGAGAGGGAGTCGGGACCGTAGGGGGCAATGAGCAGTTCTTC. This translates into CSAREGVGTVGGNEQFF. The V and J genes are TRBV20-1 and TRBJ2-1; D perhaps matches TRBD1 (6 bases). This CDR3 has 17 amino acids. The germline CDR1 and CDR2 sequences are DFQATT and SNEGSKA (reference sequence). Deletions cut 0 bases from V and 6 bases from J, with 21 bases between.

The chain links TRBV10-1 to TRBJ2-7, with D uncertain. V dropped 4 bases and J dropped 0 bases, with 7 bases sitting between them. This CDR3 region has 13 residues. Germline assignment: CDR1 WNHNN and CDR2 SYGVQD (reference sequence). The CDR3 spells CASSVGPSYEQYF. The CDR3 DNA sequence: TGCGCCAGCAGTGTCGGCCCCTCCTACGAGCAGTACTTC.

This clonotype has more than one count but fewer than ten. The chain recombines TRBV4-1 with TRBJ2-5; 13 bases align to TRBD2. Germline values: CDR1 MGHRA, CDR2 YSYEKL. V shed 0 bases and J 5 bases; nucleotides not matched to a gene: 6. The CDR3 loop spans 17 amino acids. CDR3 protein: CASSQETSGRRRETQYF. The CDR3 DNA reads TGCGCCAGCAGCCAAGAGACTAGCGGGAGGAGGAGGGAGACCCAGTACTTC.

This clonotype is labeled medium-sized. CDR3 nucleotides: TGTGCCAGCAGTGAGCAGGGCACCGGGGAGCTGTTTTTT. Protein product: CASSEQGTGELFF. This chain uses TRBV6-1 with TRBJ2-2; D is possibly TRBD1 (5 bases). Germline-derived CDR1 and CDR2 are MNHNS and SASEGT. The CDR3 spans 13 residues. V was cut by 3 bases and J by 4 bases, with 6 bases left in between.

This clonotype was seen repeatedly, ten times or more. The chain links TRBV4-2 to TRBJ1-4, with a tentative D call TRBD1 (5 bases). This CDR3 has 12 residues. The germline V and J ends were trimmed by 4 bases and 8 bases, with 8 bases remaining between them. Germline V gene sequence: CDR1 LGHNA, CDR2 YNFKEQ. The chain's CDR3 is CASSRAGEKLFF. The CDR3 bases are TGTGCCAGCAGCCGAGCAGGGGAAAAACTGTTTTTT.

As concerns this clonotype: A read error may explain this, as a much larger clone is one base away. The V call is TRBV6-5, the J call TRBJ2-2; tentative D call: TRBD1 (6 bases). Germline-derived CDR1 and CDR2 are MNHEY and SVGAGI. The CDR3 runs 14 residues. V was clipped by 7 bases and J by 7 bases, with 16 bases between them. As DNA, the CDR3 is TGTGCCAGCACCCACAGGGTGCAGGGCGGGGAGCTGTTTTTT. Protein: CASTHRVQGGELFF.

This clonotype has a count of ten or more. The chain employs TRBV7-3 and TRBJ2-1; 11 bases are a match to TRBD1. After removal of 2 bases from V and 3 bases from J, the junction contained 6 bases not matched to a gene. CDR1 is SGHTA and CDR2 is FQGTGA in the germline V gene. This CDR3 has 17 amino acids. CDR3 in amino acids: CASSLVGQGAVYNEQFF. In nucleotides, the CDR3 is TGTGCCAGCAGCTTAGTCGGACAGGGGGCGGTCTACAATGAGCAGTTCTTC. The entire variable domain, with the rest obtained from reference TRBV7-3 and TRBJ2-1, is as follows: GAGVSQTPSNKVTEKGKYVELRCDPISGHTALYWYRQSLGQGPEFLIYFQGTGAADDSGLPNDRFFAVRPEGSVSTLKIQRTERGDSAVYLCASSLVGQGAVYNEQFFGPGTRLTVL.

This clonotype was detected many times. The chain uses TRBV15 and TRBJ2-7, with 12 bases aligning to TRBD1. Germline CDR1 reads LNHNV; CDR2 reads YYDKDF (reference sequence). The V segment lost 5 bases and the J segment 4 bases; nucleotides outside the gene matches: 9. The CDR3 totals 16 residues. This chain's CDR3 is CATSVRGTGGFYEQYF. The CDR3 DNA reads TGTGCCACCAGCGTCCGCGGGACAGGGGGCTTTTACGAGCAGTACTTC.

This clonotype occurred a few times. The chain uses TRBV7-9 and TRBJ1-1, with D perhaps matching TRBD1 (5 bases). This CDR3 has 15 residues. V lost 3 bases to trimming and J lost 4 bases, with 15 bases between them. Germline CDR1 reads SEHNR; CDR2 reads FQNEAQ (reference sequence). The CDR3 region has the DNA TGTGCCAGCAGCTTTTTTCCGGGGGGGGTCACTGAAGCTTTCTTT. It translates to CASSFFPGGVTEAFF.

At least ten counts were recorded for this clonotype. The gene calls are TRBV20-1 and TRBJ1-1; D is possibly TRBD1 (6 bases). This CDR3 is built from 13 residues. V lost 6 bases, J lost 0 bases, and 11 bases lay in between. Germline CDR1 and CDR2: DFQATT and SNEGSKA (reference sequence). CDR3 sequence (DNA): TGCAGTGCCTCGGACAGTCTGAACACTGAAGCTTTCTTT. This translates into CSASDSLNTEAFF.

This clonotype has only a few counts. This chain uses TRBV5-4 with TRBJ2-3, with D maybe TRBD2 (5 bases). There are 13 residues in the CDR3. Trimming shortened V by 7 bases and J by 0 bases, and 9 bases separated the two germline ends. Per germline, CDR1 SGHNT and CDR2 YYREEE (reference sequence). Written as DNA, the CDR3 is TGTGCCAGCGAGGGCGGGAGCACAGATACGCAGTATTTT. Amino acid sequence: CASEGGSTDTQYF.

The chain joins TRBV6-5 to TRBJ1-6, with D unclear. V was shortened by 7 bases and J by 7 bases, with 14 bases between the two germline ends. CDR3 length equals 14 residues. Germline assignment: CDR1 MNHEY and CDR2 SVGAGI. The CDR3 coding sequence is TGTGCCAGCATTGGTAGCTCGGGGAATTCACCCCTCCACTTT. It is translated as CASIGSSGNSPLHF.

For this clonotype: This may be a read error, as it is one base from a much larger clone. This sequence joins TRBV2 and TRBJ1-1; D uncertain. The CDR3 sequence is 13 residues long. Germline V lookup: CDR1 SNHLY, CDR2 FYNNEI. Trimming cost V 3 bases and J 2 bases, with 7 bases left between them. The chain's CDR3 is CASSDSLNTEAFF. For the CDR3, the DNA is TGTGCCAGCAGTGACTCCCTAAACACTGAAGCTTTCTTT.

V usage is TRBV9 and J usage is TRBJ2-7; unclear D gene. The CDR3 is 15 amino acids. V was pared by 0 bases and J by 6 bases, with 16 bases between. Germline V lookup: CDR1 SGDLS, CDR2 YYNGEE. Here the CDR3 reads CASSVGGSRGLEQYF. CDR3 DNA sequence: TGTGCCAGCAGCGTAGGGGGATCGAGAGGCCTCGAGCAGTACTTC.

This clonotype is deemed medium-sized. CDR3 protein: CASSYEGGEDQETQYF. The DNA of the CDR3 is TGTGCCAGCAGTTATGAGGGGGGTGAGGACCAAGAGACCCAGTACTTC. This rearrangement joins TRBV6-6 to TRBJ2-5, with D perhaps being TRBD1 or TRBD2 (6 bases each). Trimming cost V 3 bases and J 0 bases, with 14 bases left between them. Germline CDR1 MNHNY, CDR2 SVGAGI (reference sequence). The CDR3 length is 16 residues.

This clonotype was counted many times. This chain connects TRBV3-1 to TRBJ2-3; TRBD2 aligns across 8 bases. Trimming cost V 10 bases and J 0 bases; bases outside gene matches: 3. The CDR3 loop spans 13 amino acids. In germline, CDR1 is LGHDT, CDR2 YNNKEL (reference sequence). The CDR3, as DNA: TGTGCCACCCAGCGGGGGAGCACAGATACGCAGTATTTT. It codes for CATQRGSTDTQYF.

This clonotype was detected only a few times. The J gene is TRBJ2-3, the V gene TRBV25-1, with 9 bases aligning to TRBD2. J was trimmed by 4 bases and V by 2 bases; bases with no gene match: 7. Germline-derived CDR1 and CDR2 are MGHDK and SYGVNS. This CDR3 contains 16 residues. The CDR3 coding sequence is TGTGCCAGCAGTGAAGTCGGCGCGGGAGGGGCAGATACGCAGTATTTT. It is translated as CASSEVGAGGADTQYF.